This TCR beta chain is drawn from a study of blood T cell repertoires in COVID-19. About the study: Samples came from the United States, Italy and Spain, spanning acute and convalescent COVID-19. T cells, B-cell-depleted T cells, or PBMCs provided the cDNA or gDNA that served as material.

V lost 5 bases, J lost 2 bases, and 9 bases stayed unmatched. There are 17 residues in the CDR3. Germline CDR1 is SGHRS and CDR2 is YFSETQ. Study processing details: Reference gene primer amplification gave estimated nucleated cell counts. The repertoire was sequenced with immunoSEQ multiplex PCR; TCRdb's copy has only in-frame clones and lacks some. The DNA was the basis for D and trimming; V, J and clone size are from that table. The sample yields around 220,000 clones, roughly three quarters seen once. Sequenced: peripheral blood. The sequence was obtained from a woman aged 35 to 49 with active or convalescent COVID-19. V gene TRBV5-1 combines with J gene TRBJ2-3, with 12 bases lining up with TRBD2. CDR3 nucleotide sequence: TGCGCCAGCAGTCTCGGACTAGCGGGGACTCTCACAGATACGCAGTATTTT. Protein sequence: CASSLGLAGTLTDTQYF.